These 23 T cell receptor beta chains came from one sample sequenced in a study of CD8+ T cells in alopecia areata. Following extraction, RNA underwent reverse transcription to cDNA, which served as the sequencing template. The protocol was immunoSEQ multiplex PCR, while the TCRdb copy is restricted to in-frame clones and leaves out a portion. Among around 170,000 clones listed, roughly half were seen once. Treatment in this sample: oral pan-JAK inhibitor, 5-10 mg twice daily. The input for sequencing was CD8+ T cells sorted from blood, taken around week 54, from a patient treated with tofacitinib. The receptors come from a human donor with alopecia areata.

As DNA, the CDR3 is TGTGCCAGCAGCCACCCGGGACAGGGGAACTATGGCTACACCTTC. The encoded protein is CASSHPGQGNYGYTF. The genes are TRBV5-4 and TRBJ1-2, with 10 bases that match TRBD1. With 4 bases clipped from V and 2 bases from J, the junction kept 5 bases outside the gene matches. CDR3 length: 15 residues. The germline gives CDR1 SGHNT, CDR2 YYREEE (reference sequence).

The J gene is TRBJ1-2, the V gene TRBV30; no clear D. V dropped 3 bases and J dropped 8 bases, with 10 bases sitting between them. The length of the CDR3 is 11 residues. Germline assignment: CDR1 GTSNPN and CDR2 SVGIG (reference sequence). The CDR3 is CAWRDEGGYTF. In DNA form, the CDR3 reads TGTGCCTGGAGGGACGAAGGCGGCTACACCTTC.

The genes are TRBV25-1 and TRBJ2-1; TRBD1 matches at 7 bases. Germline CDR1 MGHDK, CDR2 SYGVNS. V shed 6 bases, J shed 2 bases, and the junction held 7 bases outside the gene matches. The CDR3 runs 15 residues. The CDR3 region is CASSLEQGPYNEQFF. CDR3 nucleotide sequence: TGTGCCAGCAGCTTAGAACAGGGGCCCTACAATGAGCAGTTCTTC.

The rearrangement uses TRBV5-6 and TRBJ2-1; the D gene could be TRBD1 or TRBD2 (5 bases each). Trimming removed 2 bases from V and 2 bases from J, with 11 bases in between. The CDR3 is 15 amino acids. Germline V lookup: CDR1 SGHDT, CDR2 YYEEEE. The CDR3 is CASSFGTVAYNEQFF. CDR3 DNA: TGTGCCAGCAGCTTTGGGACCGTTGCCTACAATGAGCAGTTCTTC.

This clone was seen more than once but under ten times. This chain joins TRBV6-6 and TRBJ1-5, with no clear D. Germline CDR1 is MNHNY and CDR2 is SVGAGI (reference sequence). V lost 10 bases to trimming and J lost 7 bases, with 11 bases between them. The CDR3 is 11 residues long. The CDR3 region has the DNA TGTGCCACGGGAGCCGGCCAGCCCCAGCATTTT. Amino acid sequence: CATGAGQPQHF.

The chain recombines TRBV27 with TRBJ2-3; 7 bases are a match to TRBD2. Germline V CDR1 and CDR2: MNHEY, SMNVEV (reference sequence). Trimming removed 1 base from V and 5 bases from J; junction bases left unmatched: 6. The CDR3 contains 15 residues. CDR3 bases: TGTGCCAGCAGTTTATTTCCAGCGGGGAGAGATACGCAGTATTTT. It specifies CASSLFPAGRDTQYF.

This clone occurred once. The chain recombines TRBV27 with TRBJ2-5; D not resolved. The CDR3 covers 12 residues. Germline-derived CDR1 and CDR2 are MNHEY and SMNVEV (reference sequence). V lost 4 bases to trimming and J lost 5 bases, with 8 bases between them. In DNA form, the CDR3 reads TGTGCCAGCAGTTCCGGCGTTGAGACCCAGTACTTC. This translates into CASSSGVETQYF.

This chain joins TRBV7-9 and TRBJ2-5; the D is unclear. The CDR3 spans 13 residues. V lost 5 bases to trimming and J lost 5 bases, with 12 bases between them. From germline, CDR1 is SEHNR and CDR2 FQNEAQ (reference sequence). CDR3 nucleotides: TGTGCCAGCAGCGCCCCACTGATGGAGACCCAGTACTTC. Residues: CASSAPLMETQYF.

The chain joins TRBV2 to TRBJ1-2; 7 bases agree with TRBD1. This CDR3 contains 11 residues. Looked up from germline, CDR1 is SNHLY and CDR2 is FYNNEI. V shed 8 bases, J shed 9 bases, and the junction held 6 bases outside the gene matches. This CDR3 is CASPTGVRYTF. The CDR3 DNA is TGTGCCAGCCCTACAGGGGTTCGCTACACCTTC.

This clone was counted a few times. This sequence joins TRBV7-9 and TRBJ2-6, with no clear D. Germline CDR1 SEHNR, CDR2 FQNEAQ (reference sequence). Trimming removed 5 bases from V and 0 bases from J, with 11 bases in between. CDR3 length equals 16 residues. The CDR3 loop reads CASSLNPSSGANVLTF. CDR3 in DNA: TGTGCCAGCAGCCTTAACCCGAGCTCTGGGGCCAACGTCCTGACTTTC.

This clone showed up just a few times. The genes are TRBV9 and TRBJ2-3; the D is unclear. V lost 3 bases and J 0 bases, leaving 11 bases between the germline ends. Germline CDR1 is SGDLS and CDR2 is YYNGEE. The CDR3 extends over 15 amino acids. The CDR3 here is CASSEAASSTDTQYF. In DNA form, the CDR3 reads TGTGCCAGCAGCGAGGCGGCGTCTAGCACAGATACGCAGTATTTT.

This clone came up a few times. The chain links TRBV14 to TRBJ1-2, with D possibly TRBD1 on 5 matching bases. Germline V gene sequence: CDR1 SGHDN, CDR2 FVKESK. This CDR3 has 16 residues. Trimming cost V 1 base and J 4 bases, with 16 bases left between them. DNA of the CDR3: TGTGCCAGCAGCCAAGTTTTGACAGATTTCGCCTATGGCTACACCTTC. Its protein product is CASSQVLTDFAYGYTF.

The genes are TRBV14 and TRBJ2-3; D not certain. V dropped 3 bases and J dropped 8 bases, with 9 bases sitting between them. CDR1 and CDR2 from the germline V gene are SGHDN and FVKESK. The CDR3 spans 12 residues. CDR3 DNA: TGTGCCAGCAGCCAGGCTGAGTTTACGCAGTATTTT. Translating gives CASSQAEFTQYF. Full variable domain (rest looked up from reference TRBV14 and TRBJ2-3): EAGVTQFPSHSVIEKGQTVTLRCDPISGHDNLYWYRRVMGKEIKFLLHFVKESKQDESGMPNNRFLAERTGGTYSTLKVQPAELEDSGVYFCASSQAEFTQYFGPGTRLTVL.

Written as DNA, the CDR3 is TGTGCCAGTAGTATAAGGGACGCTAATCAGCCCCAGCATTTT. This translates into CASSIRDANQPQHF. The rearrangement uses TRBV19 and TRBJ1-5; tentative D call: TRBD1 (5 bases). V was shortened by 2 bases and J by 4 bases, with 9 bases between the two germline ends. The CDR3 is made up of 14 amino acids. The germline CDR1 and CDR2 sequences are LNHDA and SQIVND (reference sequence).

The chain uses TRBV27 and TRBJ2-7; tentative D call: TRBD2 (6 bases). V was cut by 3 bases and J by 4 bases, with 10 bases left in between. CDR1 and CDR2 from the germline V gene are MNHEY and SMNVEV (reference sequence). The CDR3 runs 13 residues. DNA for the CDR3: TGTGCCAGCAGTTTCGTGGGGGGATACGAGCAGTACTTC. It yields the protein CASSFVGGYEQYF.

A remark on this clone: Different DNA sequences within this sample yield the same CDR3. The rearrangement uses TRBV27 and TRBJ1-1; D gene unclear. CDR3 length: 13 residues. Germline loops: CDR1 MNHEY, CDR2 SMNVEV (reference sequence). V dropped 2 bases and J dropped 0 bases, with 4 bases sitting between them. The chain's CDR3 is CASSLELNTEAFF. CDR3 DNA: TGTGCCAGCAGTTTAGAATTGAACACTGAAGCTTTCTTT.

This clone was picked up a small number of times. V and J are TRBV29-1 and TRBJ2-7, with D possibly TRBD1 on 5 matching bases. Germline V CDR1 and CDR2: SQVTM, ANQGSEA. The CDR3 extends over 11 amino acids. The V gene lost 7 bases and the J gene lost 3 bases, with 10 bases spanning the gap. Here the CDR3 reads CSGADSYEQYF. The CDR3 DNA reads TGCAGCGGGGCCGACAGCTACGAGCAGTACTTC.

The chain joins TRBV4-1 to TRBJ1-3; D unresolved. The CDR3 is 15 residues long. Germline V gene data show CDR1 as MGHRA and CDR2 as YSYEKL. Between the trimmed V and J ends, which lost 0 bases and 0 bases, there was a span of 6 bases. The DNA of the CDR3 is TGCGCCAGCAGCCAAGAGCTGTCCTCTGGAAACACCATATATTTT. This sequence encodes CASSQELSSGNTIYF.

V gene TRBV4-1 combines with J gene TRBJ1-6, with 10 bases matching TRBD1. J lost 5 bases, V lost 4 bases, and 5 bases had no gene match. Per the germline V gene, CDR1 is MGHRA and CDR2 is YSYEKL. The CDR3 has 16 residues. This chain's CDR3 is CASSRGGTGDNSPLHF. CDR3 nucleotides: TGCGCCAGCAGCCGGGGCGGGACAGGGGATAATTCACCCCTCCACTTT.

This clone was recorded a few times. The gene calls are TRBV30 and TRBJ2-3, with D tentatively TRBD2 (6 bases). Germline V gene data show CDR1 as GTSNPN and CDR2 as SVGIG (reference sequence). The V end lost 5 bases, the J end lost 6 bases, and 12 bases lay between the germline ends. The CDR3 is 12 amino acids. The CDR3 DNA sequence: TGTGCCTGGCGGGGGAATGGGGATACGCAGTATTTT. As protein: CAWRGNGDTQYF.

The chain carries TRBV9 and TRBJ2-7, with D uncertain. The germline gives CDR1 SGDLS, CDR2 YYNGEE. Trimming cost V 0 bases and J 8 bases, with 15 bases left between them. The length of the CDR3 is 14 residues. The CDR3 sequence is CASSVGTGLRQQYF. The CDR3 DNA follows: TGTGCCAGCAGCGTAGGAACTGGGCTACGACAGCAGTACTTC.

This chain uses TRBV29-1 with TRBJ1-1; no reliable D call. The germline V gene encodes CDR1 SQVTM and CDR2 ANQGSEA. The V end lost 6 bases, the J end lost 3 bases, and 20 bases lay between the germline ends. The CDR3 is 15 amino acids. The chain's CDR3 is CSVLKELTSDTEAFF. The DNA of the CDR3 is TGCAGCGTCTTAAAAGAACTTACGAGCGACACTGAAGCTTTCTTT. Based on the CDR3 plus reference TRBV29-1 and TRBJ1-1, the full variable domain is SAVISQKPSRDICQRGTSLTIQCQVDSQVTMMFWYRQQPGQSLTLIATANQGSEATYESGFVIDKFPISRPNLTFSTLTVSNMSPEDSSIYLCSVLKELTSDTEAFFGQGTRLTVV.

V is TRBV2 and J is TRBJ2-3; D remains ambiguous. The CDR3 consists of 13 residues. Germline V gene data show CDR1 as SNHLY and CDR2 as FYNNEI. V lost 8 bases and J 2 bases, leaving 11 bases between the germline ends. CDR3 in DNA: TGTGCCAGCCTGGCAGATTACACAGATACGCAGTATTTT. Its translation is CASLADYTDTQYF.